What follows are 21 T cell receptor beta chains derived from one specimen sequenced in a study of Graves' ophthalmopathy and Graves' hyperthyroidism. The sequenced template was RNA, covering the TCR beta CDR3 region. HTBI-primed first-round RT-PCR preceded second-round multiplex PCR. TCRdb analysed the multiplex PCR reads with MiXCR anew, one entry per CDR3 protein. The data contain about 1.1 million distinct CDR3 sequences, roughly two fifths of them singletons. The sample comprised peripheral blood or thyroid tissue (not recorded which). The receptors were gathered from an adult man with Graves' hyperthyroidism.

This clonotype appeared many times. This sequence joins TRBV7-2 and TRBJ2-7; D not certain. This CDR3 is built from 13 residues. Germline CDR1 is SGHTA and CDR2 is FQGNSA. Trimming stripped 0 bases from V and 6 bases from J, with 9 bases between. The chain's CDR3 is CASSLARFAEQYF. CDR3 bases: TGTGCCAGCAGCTTAGCGCGGTTCGCCGAGCAGTACTTC. The full variable domain, with the rest looked up from reference TRBV7-2 and TRBJ2-7, is GAGVSQSPSNKVTEKGKDVELRCDPISGHTALYWYRQSLGQGLEFLIYFQGNSAPDKSGLPSDRFSAERTGGSVSTLTIQRTQQEDSAVYLCASSLARFAEQYFGPGTRLTVT.

On this clonotype: A clone one base away is much larger, so this may be a read error. The J gene is TRBJ2-6, the V gene TRBV7-9; D unclear. Trimming stripped 5 bases from V and 4 bases from J, with 15 bases between. Germline V gene data show CDR1 as SEHNR and CDR2 as FQNEAQ (reference sequence). The CDR3 loop spans 16 amino acids. CDR3 residues: CASSPGPFGGANVLTF. The CDR3 DNA is TGTGCCAGCAGCCCAGGCCCGTTTGGGGGGGCCAACGTCCTGACTTTC.

This clonotype was seen repeatedly, ten times or more. The rearrangement links TRBV12-3 or TRBV12-4 to TRBJ2-6, with 7 nucleotides matching TRBD2. The CDR3 is 15 amino acids. V shed 3 bases and J 4 bases; nucleotides not matched to a gene: 3. The CDR3 is CASSLGGIGANVLTF. In nucleotides, the CDR3 is TGTGCCAGCAGTTTGGGGGGGATCGGGGCCAACGTCCTGACTTTC.

Ten or more counts support this clonotype. The chain uses TRBV7-8 and TRBJ2-5; TRBD1 matches at 8 bases. Germline loops: CDR1 SGHVS, CDR2 FQNEAQ. The CDR3 has 15 amino acids. V trimming: 4 bases; J trimming: 5 bases; junction bases outside the gene matches: 9. The CDR3 region has the DNA TGTGCCAGCAGCTACCCCCGTCGGACAGGGGAGACCCAGTACTTC. Residues: CASSYPRRTGETQYF.

This clonotype turned up a few times. This is likely a read error, given that the CDR3 carries no conserved phenylalanine or tryptophan at its end. Because the CDR3's place on the DNA is in doubt, the DNA is left out and the CDR3 is given as listed by TCRdb. The chain joins TRBV19 to TRBJ1-1; no DNA check was done on the table's D call, TRBD1. A total of 9 residues make up the CDR3, ends included. Germline CDR1 LNHDA, CDR2 SQIVND (reference sequence). The CDR3 is CASSIVRDG.

This clonotype has at least ten counts. The J gene is TRBJ1-5, the V gene TRBV6-5; D ambiguous. The V gene lost 5 bases and the J gene lost 5 bases, with 10 bases spanning the gap. This CDR3 is 13 amino acids long. Germline CDR1 and CDR2: MNHEY and SVGAGI. In DNA form, the CDR3 reads TGTGCCAGCAGTCGGGGTGGGGATCAGCCCCAGCATTTT. Protein sequence: CASSRGGDQPQHF.

The table lists this clonotype with many counts. The genes are TRBV29-1 and TRBJ1-5, with D possibly being TRBD1 (5 bases). Germline CDR1 SQVTM, CDR2 ANQGSEA. Trimming stripped 4 bases from V and 4 bases from J, with 5 bases between. CDR3 length: 11 amino acids. In nucleotides, the CDR3 is TGCAGCGTTGGGGGGAATCAGCCCCAGCATTTT. Its translation is CSVGGNQPQHF.

The chain employs TRBV7-2 and TRBJ2-1, with a weak D call TRBD1 (5 bases). Germline lookup yields CDR1 SGHTA and CDR2 FQGNSA. This CDR3 is built from 16 residues. Trimming cost V 5 bases and J 2 bases, with 16 bases left between them. In nucleotides, the CDR3 is TGTGCCAGCAGCCTTACCAGGGTTTACACCTACAATGAGCAGTTCTTC. Translated: CASSLTRVYTYNEQFF.

At least ten counts were recorded for this clonotype. The chain is built from TRBV12-3 or TRBV12-4 and TRBJ1-1; the match to TRBD1 covers 8 bases. V was clipped by 5 bases and J by 11 bases; unmatched bases: 7. The CDR3 is made up of 12 amino acids. In nucleotides, the CDR3 is TGTGCCAGCAGTCCCCAGGGGGCGCAGGCTTTCTTT. Translation gives CASSPQGAQAFF.

This clonotype was seen a single time. A much larger clone differs by one base, so this may be a read error. The V and J genes are TRBV12-5 and TRBJ2-7, with unresolved D. Germline CDR1 and CDR2: LGHNT and FRNRAP. With 10 bases removed from V and 4 bases from J, the gap between germline ends came to 20 bases. The CDR3 has 14 residues. The CDR3 DNA sequence: TGTGCTAATGCACACAACGGACGGCCATACGAGCAGTACTTC. Protein sequence: CANAHNGRPYEQYF.

In this sample, this clonotype turned up many times. This CDR3 is CSSKQGDYGYTF. The CDR3 DNA reads TGCAGCTCAAAACAGGGGGACTATGGCTACACCTTC. The chain is built from TRBV29-1 and TRBJ1-2; 8 positions match TRBD1. Germline V gene sequence: CDR1 SQVTM, CDR2 ANQGSEA. This CDR3 has 12 residues. After removal of 8 bases from V and 3 bases from J, the junction contained 5 bases not matched to a gene.

The V and J genes are TRBV7-9 and TRBJ2-3; D not certain. Trimming removed 2 bases from V and 3 bases from J, with 6 bases in between. CDR1 and CDR2 (germline): SEHNR, FQNEAQ (reference sequence). This CDR3 region has 13 residues. The DNA for the CDR3 is TGTGCCAGCAGCTTAACAGAAACAGATACGCAGTATTTT. Translated: CASSLTETDTQYF.

This clonotype was detected many times. The J gene is TRBJ1-3, the V gene TRBV7-2; D remains ambiguous. The CDR3 consists of 15 residues. The germline CDR1 and CDR2 sequences are SGHTA and FQGNSA. V gave up 7 bases and J gave up 1 base, with 14 bases separating them. CDR3 loop: CASTIHLDSGNTIYF. DNA for the CDR3: TGTGCCAGCACCATTCACTTGGATTCTGGAAACACCATATATTTT.

This clonotype was seen at least ten times. V usage is TRBV12-3 or TRBV12-4 and J usage is TRBJ1-2; no clear D gene. V was clipped by 8 bases and J by 3 bases, with 10 bases between them. The CDR3 runs to 12 residues. The CDR3 here is CASGGSDYGYTF. CDR3 bases: TGTGCCAGCGGAGGGTCTGACTATGGCTACACCTTC.

The chain uses TRBV20-1 and TRBJ1-5, with TRBD1 identical over 9 bases. Losses at the gene ends were 8 bases for V and 6 bases for J; bases not matched to a gene: 8. CDR3 size: 13 residues. CDR1 and CDR2 (germline): DFQATT, SNEGSKA (reference sequence). CDR3 coding DNA: TGCAGTACAACAGGGGGCGTTGGTCAGCCCCAGCATTTT. It translates to CSTTGGVGQPQHF.

This clonotype was detected many times. The CDR3 loop reads CASSLTSGEKTQYF. The CDR3, as DNA: TGCGCCAGCAGCTTGACTAGCGGGGAAAAGACCCAGTACTTC. The chain has TRBV5-1 and TRBJ2-5, with 10 positions matching TRBD2. V was pared by 1 base and J by 6 bases, with 3 bases of the junction left unmatched. Germline CDR1 is SGHRS and CDR2 is YFSETQ. This CDR3 spans 14 amino acids.

At least ten counts were recorded for this clonotype. For the CDR3, the DNA is TGCAGCGTCCAGGGGATGAAGGGCTACACCTTC. It encodes CSVQGMKGYTF. The gene calls are TRBV29-1 and TRBJ1-2; D might be TRBD1 (6 bases). Germline V lookup: CDR1 SQVTM, CDR2 ANQGSEA. Trimming took off 6 bases at V and 8 bases at J, with 13 bases between the two ends. The CDR3 length is 11 residues.

This rearrangement joins TRBV20-1 to TRBJ1-2, with D tentatively TRBD1 (6 bases). Deletions cut 2 bases from V and 4 bases from J, with 8 bases between. This CDR3 is 12 amino acids long. CDR1 is DFQATT and CDR2 is SNEGSKA in the germline V gene (reference sequence). The CDR3 nucleotides are TGCAGTGCTAGAAAGACAGGCTATGGCTACACCTTC. Translating gives CSARKTGYGYTF.

This clonotype has only a few counts. The CDR3 DNA reads TGTGCCAGCAGGATGACAGTTGGTGAGACCCAGTACTTC. Amino acids: CASRMTVGETQYF. The V gene is TRBV6-1, the J gene TRBJ2-5, with D perhaps matching TRBD1 (5 bases). Trimming took 6 bases from V and 5 from J, leaving 13 bases between them. CDR1 is MNHNS and CDR2 is SASEGT in the germline V gene. CDR3 size: 13 residues.

This chain links TRBV10-3 with TRBJ1-6, with D maybe TRBD1 (5 bases). V was trimmed by 6 bases and J by 9 bases, leaving 15 bases between them. Germline-derived CDR1 and CDR2 are ENHRY and SYGVKD. The CDR3 contains 14 residues. The CDR3 bases are TGTGCCATCAGGGTAGCGGGGCTCGGTTCACCCCTCCACTTT. It specifies CAIRVAGLGSPLHF.

A few counts support this clonotype. CDR3 nucleotide sequence: TGTGCCAGCAGCTTAGCGCAATCCAGTGGACAGGTCGGTCAGCCCCAGCATTTT. Translating it yields CASSLAQSSGQVGQPQHF. This rearrangement joins TRBV7-2 to TRBJ1-5; 7 bases line up with TRBD1. The CDR3 has 18 residues. V was pared by 0 bases and J by 6 bases, with 14 bases of the junction left unmatched. Germline V CDR1 and CDR2: SGHTA, FQGNSA.